A single sample is the source of the 20 T cell receptor beta chains below, sequenced in a study of human T cells and chemical hapten exposure. TCRdb re-called the RACE reads through MiXCR, storing one row per CDR3 protein. The data hold 150,000 to 200,000 distinct CDR3 sequences, with under 25% observed a single time. Time point given: patch test 1, 2 weeks after DPC sensitization. Treatment indicated: therapeutic diphenylcyclopropenone sensitization with weekly scalp DPC. The specimen comprised whole blood, sampled in connection with sensitization to the hapten diphenylcyclopropenone (DPC). Receptors originate from a woman between 45 and 65 years old with alopecia areata. Some clones in this sample may be carry-over from other donors' samples.

This clonotype has only a few counts. The chain has TRBV29-1 and TRBJ2-7, with 7 nucleotides matching TRBD1. The junction had 6 bases not matched to a gene; V was cut back by 4 bases and J by 3 bases. CDR1 and CDR2 from the germline V gene are SQVTM and ANQGSEA. The CDR3 contains 13 residues. The CDR3, as DNA: TGCAGCGTTGCGGTGGGACAGAACTACGAGCAGTACTTC. It yields the protein CSVAVGQNYEQYF.

At least ten counts were recorded for this clonotype. CDR3: CASSPTGDTSNQPQHF. CDR3 DNA sequence: TGTGCCAGCAGCCCGACGGGGGACACAAGCAATCAGCCCCAGCATTTT. This sequence joins TRBV5-5 and TRBJ1-5, with D possibly being TRBD1 (6 bases). CDR1 SGHKS and CDR2 YYEKEE come from the germline V gene (reference sequence). Trimming shortened V by 4 bases and J by 1 base, and 15 bases separated the two germline ends. The CDR3 runs 16 residues.

This sequence joins TRBV20-1 and TRBJ2-3; D may be TRBD1 or TRBD2 (5 bases each). Germline loops: CDR1 DFQATT, CDR2 SNEGSKA (reference sequence). There are 14 residues in the CDR3. V was shortened by 2 bases and J by 2 bases, with 11 bases between the two germline ends. DNA for the CDR3: TGCAGTGCTAGATTAATCGGGGCCACAGATACGCAGTATTTT. Amino acid sequence: CSARLIGATDTQYF.

The chain is built from TRBV4-2 and TRBJ2-4; D is uncertain. Germline loops: CDR1 LGHNA, CDR2 YNFKEQ. The V gene lost 0 bases and the J gene lost 7 bases, with 4 bases spanning the gap. The CDR3 consists of 12 residues. The CDR3 DNA follows: TGTGCCAGCAGCCAAGAGTATAACATTCAGTACTTC. Its protein product is CASSQEYNIQYF.

The V and J genes are TRBV14 and TRBJ2-2; D unresolved. From germline, CDR1 is SGHDN and CDR2 FVKESK. Trimming removed 1 base at V and 0 bases at J, with 6 bases between. This CDR3 is 15 amino acids long. CDR3 sequence: CASSQARPNTGELFF. The DNA for the CDR3 is TGTGCCAGCAGCCAAGCTCGGCCGAACACCGGGGAGCTGTTTTTT.

This clonotype was found a few times. V and J are TRBV29-1 and TRBJ1-1; no firm D call. V was clipped by 1 base and J by 0 bases, with 12 bases between them. The CDR3 is 15 residues long. Germline CDR1 and CDR2: SQVTM and ANQGSEA. CDR3 sequence (DNA): TGCAGCGTTGAAGCGGTGAGGGCGTTGAACACTGAAGCTTTCTTT. The encoded protein is CSVEAVRALNTEAFF.

This chain links TRBV29-1 with TRBJ2-1; 11 nucleotides agree with TRBD2. The V gene's germline CDR1 is SQVTM and CDR2 ANQGSEA. There are 14 residues in the CDR3. With V trimmed by 4 bases and J by 7 bases, 6 bases remained unmatched. CDR3 region: CSVVIAGGINEQFF. The CDR3, as DNA: TGCAGCGTTGTAATAGCGGGAGGGATAAATGAGCAGTTCTTC.

This sequence joins TRBV5-1 and TRBJ1-2; 7 bases map to TRBD1. Trimming removed 5 bases from V and 7 bases from J; junction bases left unmatched: 5. This CDR3 comprises 12 residues. CDR1 is SGHRS and CDR2 is YFSETQ in the germline V gene. CDR3 bases: TGCGCCAGCAGTACCGGACAGGCTGGCTACACCTTC. Its translation: CASSTGQAGYTF.

This clonotype was found a few times. J is TRBJ2-5 and V is TRBV5-1; D call uncertain. CDR3 length: 18 residues. Germline V CDR1 and CDR2: SGHRS, YFSETQ. Trimming pared 4 bases from V and 0 bases from J, leaving 22 bases between. The DNA for the CDR3 is TGCGCCAGCAGCGATCGAACACCAGTACGCCTGTACCAAGAGACCCAGTACTTC. It encodes CASSDRTPVRLYQETQYF.

This clonotype appeared a few times. The rearrangement links TRBV4-2 to TRBJ2-7; no firm D call. Germline lookup yields CDR1 LGHNA and CDR2 YNFKEQ. This CDR3 is 15 amino acids long. The V gene lost 4 bases and the J gene lost 4 bases, with 17 bases spanning the gap. CDR3 residues: CASSPTSPPIYEQYF. The CDR3 DNA sequence: TGTGCCAGCAGCCCTACTTCGCCCCCGATATACGAGCAGTACTTC.

CDR3 protein: CASSLEAGGYNEQFF. CDR3 in DNA: TGCGCCAGCAGCTTGGAGGCAGGGGGCTACAATGAGCAGTTCTTC. V gene TRBV5-1 combines with J gene TRBJ2-1; 7 nucleotides line up with TRBD1. V dropped 0 bases and J dropped 3; count of bases not matched to a gene: 3. Germline CDR1 is SGHRS and CDR2 is YFSETQ. This CDR3 has 15 amino acids.

This clonotype was recorded many times. The rearrangement joins TRBV6-2 or TRBV6-3 to TRBJ1-6; D is ambiguous. The CDR3 covers 15 residues. From germline, CDR1 is MNHEY and CDR2 SVGEGT. V lost 8 bases to trimming and J lost 7 bases, with 18 bases between them. The CDR3 DNA follows: TGTGCCAGCGGTGACCGGTCGGGCCTCAATTCACCCCTCCACTTT. Translating it yields CASGDRSGLNSPLHF.

There are a few counts of this clonotype. J is TRBJ2-1 and V is TRBV20-1; D possibly corresponds to TRBD2 (6 bases). This CDR3 has 15 amino acids. Germline V gene data show CDR1 as DFQATT and CDR2 as SNEGSKA (reference sequence). V lost 3 bases and J lost 2, with 14 bases in between. The CDR3 is CSARYAGSPYNEQFF. The DNA of the CDR3 is TGCAGTGCTAGGTACGCGGGGTCGCCCTACAATGAGCAGTTCTTC.

V usage is TRBV5-1 and J usage is TRBJ2-2; TRBD1 matches 7 bases. The germline CDR1 and CDR2 sequences are SGHRS and YFSETQ. This CDR3 comprises 14 residues. With 5 bases clipped from V and 4 bases from J, the junction kept 5 bases outside the gene matches. CDR3 DNA sequence: TGCGCCAGCAGACAGGGGCTCGGCACCGGGGAGCTGTTTTTT. Amino acids: CASRQGLGTGELFF.

V and J are TRBV20-1 and TRBJ1-3, with TRBD1 matching 8 bases. Germline trimming cut 3 bases from V and 8 bases from J; bases unmatched to any gene: 3. The CDR3 totals 12 residues. CDR1 and CDR2 from the germline V gene are DFQATT and SNEGSKA (reference sequence). The CDR3 region is CSARDRVDTIYF. The CDR3 DNA is TGCAGTGCTAGGGACAGGGTAGACACCATATATTTT.

This clonotype was detected a few times. The chain couples TRBV7-9 to TRBJ2-7; no reliable D call. Germline V gene sequence: CDR1 SEHNR, CDR2 FQNEAQ (reference sequence). CDR3 size: 12 residues. Trimming left V 5 bases short and J 3 bases short, with 8 bases between. Here the CDR3 DNA reads TGTGCCAGCAGCAGTCAGATCTACGAGCAGTACTTC. Translation: CASSSQIYEQYF.

In its sample, this clonotype was seen a few times. The J gene is TRBJ1-1, the V gene TRBV7-8, with unresolved D. The CDR3 extends over 12 amino acids. The germline gives CDR1 SGHVS, CDR2 FQNEAQ. V was trimmed by 2 bases and J by 8 bases, leaving 9 bases between them. The CDR3 reads CASSLTRKEAFF. As DNA, the CDR3 is TGTGCCAGCAGCTTAACCCGGAAGGAAGCTTTCTTT.

There are many counts of this clonotype. The chain links TRBV6-1 to TRBJ2-3; D gene unclear. The germline CDR1 and CDR2 sequences are MNHNS and SASEGT. V dropped 2 bases and J dropped 6 bases, with 12 bases sitting between them. The CDR3 runs to 14 residues. The CDR3 DNA follows: TGTGCCAGCAGTGAACCCATTTCGGAGGATACGCAGTATTTT. This encodes CASSEPISEDTQYF.

The chain combines TRBV5-1 with TRBJ2-1; 7 bases match TRBD1. Germline-derived CDR1 and CDR2 are SGHRS and YFSETQ. This CDR3 spans 14 amino acids. The ends lost 7 bases at V and 8 bases at J; junction bases unmatched: 12. The CDR3, as DNA: TGCGCCAGCGTACAAACCGCAGGGGGAGATGAGCAGTTCTTC. As protein: CASVQTAGGDEQFF.

The rearrangement links TRBV15 to TRBJ2-3; 7 bases are shared with TRBD2. This CDR3 region has 15 residues. Germline V gene lookup returns CDR1 LNHNV and CDR2 YYDKDF (reference sequence). The junction had 11 bases not matched to a gene; V was cut back by 5 bases and J by 6 bases. The CDR3 DNA reads as TGTGCCACCAGCCCTGGGGGGGGAGCTCCCGATACGCAGTATTTT. Its translation is CATSPGGGAPDTQYF.